The present T cell receptor (beta chain) was sequenced within a study of blood T cell repertoires in COVID-19. Germline-derived CDR1 and CDR2 are WNHNN and SYGVQD (reference sequence). The CDR3 sequence is 11 residues long. Trimming removed 6 bases from V and 8 bases from J, with 10 bases in between. Authors' analysis steps: Estimation of nucleated cell counts was performed using reference gene primer amplification. The data were produced by immunoSEQ multiplex PCR, yet TCRdb's version contains in-frame clones alone and is incomplete. From that table come the V and J calls and clone size; the DNA was used to work out D and trimming. The table has over 80,000 clones, more than 70% seen once.

The sequenced sample was peripheral blood. This receptor was taken from a human donor in a cohort sampled during active COVID-19. The V gene is TRBV10-1, the J gene TRBJ1-2; the D is unclear. This CDR3 is CASSRSYGYTF. CDR3 in DNA: TGCGCCAGCAGCCGTAGTTACGGCTACACCTTC.